This entry lists 13 T cell receptor beta chains sequenced from one sample in a study of blood T cell repertoires in COVID-19. Method: immunoSEQ multiplex PCR; TCRdb's copy keeps in-frame clones and lacks some. The repertoire holds tens of thousands of clones, with roughly four fifths as singletons. The specimen was peripheral blood. The receptors stem from a woman in her sixties with acute or convalescent COVID-19.

This rearrangement joins TRBV5-4 to TRBJ2-7; D perhaps matches TRBD2 (6 bases). Trimming took off 0 bases at V and 4 bases at J, with 14 bases between the two ends. There are 15 residues in the CDR3. The germline gives CDR1 SGHNT, CDR2 YYREEE (reference sequence). The DNA for the CDR3 is TGTGCCAGCAGCTTGGTAGGAGGGGTCTATTACGAGCAGTACTTC. This codes for CASSLVGGVYYEQYF.

The chain couples TRBV5-1 to TRBJ2-2, with D possibly matching TRBD2 (5 bases). The germline V and J ends were trimmed by 2 bases and 6 bases, with 11 bases remaining between them. Looked up from germline, CDR1 is SGHRS and CDR2 is YFSETQ. The length of the CDR3 is 14 residues. The CDR3 region has the DNA TGCGCCAGCAGCTTTAACGGGGAATCCGGGGAGCTGTTTTTT. Protein product: CASSFNGESGELFF.

This chain joins TRBV6-5 and TRBJ1-5; TRBD1 matches at 9 bases. This CDR3 spans 15 amino acids. The trim removed 4 bases at V and 2 bases at J, leaving 3 bases unmatched. Germline V gene lookup returns CDR1 MNHEY and CDR2 SVGAGI. This chain's CDR3 is CASSSGQGGNQPQHF. Written as DNA, the CDR3 is TGTGCCAGCAGTTCGGGACAGGGCGGCAATCAGCCCCAGCATTTT.

The chain is built from TRBV9 and TRBJ1-5; 7 nucleotides agree with TRBD1. Germline loops: CDR1 SGDLS, CDR2 YYNGEE. The J segment lost 6 bases and the V segment lost 4 bases, leaving 7 bases of the junction unmatched. This CDR3 contains 14 residues. This CDR3 reads CASSSSGGGQPQHF. The DNA for the CDR3 is TGTGCCAGCAGCTCATCAGGGGGTGGTCAGCCCCAGCATTTT. Full variable domain (missing parts from reference TRBV9 and TRBJ1-5): DSGVTQTPKHLITATGQRVTLRCSPRSGDLSVYWYQQSLDQGLQFLIQYYNGEERAKGNILERFSAQQFPDLHSELNLSSLELGDSALYFCASSSSGGGQPQHFGDGTRLSIL.

The V call is TRBV7-3, the J call TRBJ2-1; 14 positions match TRBD2. The CDR3 length is 16 residues. The germline CDR1 and CDR2 sequences are SGHTA and FQGTGA. The V and J ends lost 3 bases and 10 bases, in that order; junction bases with no gene match: 8. The CDR3 DNA reads as TGTGCCAGCAGCTTGCAGACTAGCGGGGGGGACTTGGAGCAGTTCTTC. The encoded protein is CASSLQTSGGDLEQFF.

This clone has a handful of counts. The J gene is TRBJ1-1, the V gene TRBV2; the D is unclear. Trimming cost V 5 bases and J 0 bases, with 7 bases left between them. The CDR3 extends over 13 amino acids. Looked up from germline, CDR1 is SNHLY and CDR2 is FYNNEI. CDR3 sequence (DNA): TGTGCCAGCAGTCAAACAATGAACACTGAAGCTTTCTTT. Translation: CASSQTMNTEAFF.

The chain joins TRBV4-2 to TRBJ2-1; TRBD1 matches at 8 bases. There are 16 residues in the CDR3. V shed 3 bases and J 8 bases; nucleotides not matched to a gene: 12. The germline gives CDR1 LGHNA, CDR2 YNFKEQ. CDR3 in amino acids: CASSHPGTGDNDEQFF. The CDR3 bases are TGTGCCAGCAGCCACCCCGGGACAGGCGATAATGATGAGCAGTTCTTC.

The chain carries TRBV19 and TRBJ1-5; the D gene is possibly TRBD1 (6 bases). V was pared by 4 bases and J by 7 bases, with 11 bases between. The germline gives CDR1 LNHDA, CDR2 SQIVND (reference sequence). The CDR3 has 13 amino acids. The CDR3 loop reads CASSTGVPQPQHF. The CDR3 nucleotides read TGTGCCAGTAGTACAGGGGTCCCCCAGCCCCAGCATTTT.

The rearrangement links TRBV19 to TRBJ1-5, with 9 bases that match TRBD1. Germline V CDR1 and CDR2: LNHDA, SQIVND (reference sequence). The CDR3 runs 17 residues. V gave up 5 bases and J gave up 0 bases; unmatched junction bases: 8. The CDR3 is CASSVDRGAYSNQPQHF. In DNA, the CDR3 is TGTGCCAGTAGTGTGGACAGGGGAGCGTATAGCAATCAGCCCCAGCATTTT.

The chain employs TRBV7-9 and TRBJ1-4; a possible D gene is TRBD1 (6 bases). The CDR3 runs 14 residues. Germline V gene sequence: CDR1 SEHNR, CDR2 FQNEAQ (reference sequence). V lost 4 bases, J lost 7 bases, and 13 bases lay in between. The CDR3, as DNA: TGTGCCAGCAGCTCAGGGGCGGATGGTGAAAAACTGTTTTTT. It codes for CASSSGADGEKLFF.

This chain links TRBV5-1 with TRBJ2-2; D call uncertain. V lost 2 bases to trimming and J lost 2 bases, with 7 bases between them. CDR1 and CDR2 from the germline V gene are SGHRS and YFSETQ. The CDR3 runs to 14 residues. Written as DNA, the CDR3 is TGCGCCAGCAGCTTAAACACCAACACCGGGGAGCTGTTTTTT. It translates to CASSLNTNTGELFF.

The chain carries TRBV11-2 and TRBJ2-1; D is possibly TRBD1 (5 bases). Trimming removed 1 base at V and 3 bases at J, with 10 bases between. Germline lookup yields CDR1 SGHAT and CDR2 FQNNGV. The CDR3 is 15 residues long. The CDR3, as DNA: TGTGCCAGCAGCTTAGTGTCTGACAGCTACAATGAGCAGTTCTTC. This encodes CASSLVSDSYNEQFF.

J is TRBJ1-2 and V is TRBV28; perhaps TRBD1 as D (6 bases). This CDR3 has 14 residues. Looked up from germline, CDR1 is MDHEN and CDR2 is SYDVKM. With 7 bases removed from V and 8 bases from J, the gap between germline ends came to 20 bases. The CDR3: CASNREGGSAGYTF. CDR3 nucleotide sequence: TGTGCCAGCAACCGGGAGGGGGGCTCTGCCGGCTACACCTTC.